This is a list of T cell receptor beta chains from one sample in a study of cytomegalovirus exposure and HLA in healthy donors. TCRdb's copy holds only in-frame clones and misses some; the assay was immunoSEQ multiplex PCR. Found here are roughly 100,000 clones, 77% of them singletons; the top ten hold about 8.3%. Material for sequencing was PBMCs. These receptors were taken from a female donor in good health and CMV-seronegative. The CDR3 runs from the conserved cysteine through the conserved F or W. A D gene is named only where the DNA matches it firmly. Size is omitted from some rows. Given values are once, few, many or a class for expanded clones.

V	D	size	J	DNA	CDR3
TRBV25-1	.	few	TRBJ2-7	TGTGCCAGCAGTGAACTTGGAGGGAAGAAGAGATACGAGCAGTACTTC	CASSELGGKKRYEQYF
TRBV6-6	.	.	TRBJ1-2	TGTGCCAGCGGAGTTATAAACGACGGTGCTAACTATGGCTACACCTTC	CASGVINDGANYGYTF
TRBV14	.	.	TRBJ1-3	TGTGCCAGCAGCCAAGGGACACGAGGTTCTGGAAACACCATATATTTT	CASSQGTRGSGNTIYF
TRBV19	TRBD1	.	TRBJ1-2	TGTGCCAGTAGTATGGGACAGTGGGGCTACACCTTC	CASSMGQWGYTF
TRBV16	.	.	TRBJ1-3	TGTGCCAGCAGCCAATCGATGGCCCGGGGGGACAACACCATATATTTT	CASSQSMARGDNTIYF
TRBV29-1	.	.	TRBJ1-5	TGCAGCGTTCGCGGGGGTCCGGGCAATCAGCCCCAGCATTTT	CSVRGGPGNQPQHF
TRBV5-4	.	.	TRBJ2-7	TGTGCCAGCAGCCCGCGAAGCTCCTACGAGCAGTACTTC	CASSPRSSYEQYF
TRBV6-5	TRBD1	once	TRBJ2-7	TGTGCCAGCAGTTACAGGGGGCGTTTAACCGAGCAGTACTTC	CASSYRGRLTEQYF
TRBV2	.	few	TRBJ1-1	TGTGCCAGCAGGCCGGTCCGGGTGGTGAACACTGAAGCTTTCTTT	CASRPVRVVNTEAFF
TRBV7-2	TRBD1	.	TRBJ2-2	TGTGCCAGCAGACGCGGACAGGGTCCCACCGGGGAGCTGTTTTTT	CASRRGQGPTGELFF
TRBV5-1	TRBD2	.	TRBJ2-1	TGCGCCAGCAGCTTGACTAGCGGGGGGGTTTTCAGCTCCTACAATGAGCAGTTCTTC	CASSLTSGGVFSSYNEQFF
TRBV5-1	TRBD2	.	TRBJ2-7	TGCGCCAGCAGCTTAAGCGGGGGAGGGCCCTACGAGCAGTACTTC	CASSLSGGGPYEQYF
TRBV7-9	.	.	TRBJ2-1	TGTGCCAGCAGCTTAGAAAGGACAGAACGGAACAATGAGCAGTTCTTC	CASSLERTERNNEQFF
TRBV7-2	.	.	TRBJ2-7	TGTGCCAGCAGCCTGGTGAATCGCGCGGGGGAGCAGTACTTC	CASSLVNRAGEQYF
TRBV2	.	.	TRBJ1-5	TGTGCCAGCAGTTTTGACAGGTCCCAGCATTTT	CASSFDRSQHF
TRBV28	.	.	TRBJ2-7	TGTGCCAGCAGTTTAAAGGGGGACGAGCAGTACTTC	CASSLKGDEQYF
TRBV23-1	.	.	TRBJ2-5	TGCGCCAGCATTGCAACCGGGACCCGGGGGTCAGAGACCCAGTACTTC	CASIATGTRGSETQYF
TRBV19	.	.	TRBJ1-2	TGTGCCAGCACTTTCGACAGGCCTTTTAACTATGGCTACACCTTC	CASTFDRPFNYGYTF
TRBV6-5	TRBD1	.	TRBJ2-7	TGTGCCAGCAGGCGGGACAGGGGGGGATACGAGCAGTACTTC	CASRRDRGGYEQYF
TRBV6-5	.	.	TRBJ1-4	TGTGCCAGCAGTCGAACTTTGACTAATGAAAAACTGTTTTTT	CASSRTLTNEKLFF
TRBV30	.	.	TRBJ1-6	TGTGCCTGGAGAAATTTGGTGGGACTGAGAAATTCACCCCTCCACTTT	CAWRNLVGLRNSPLHF
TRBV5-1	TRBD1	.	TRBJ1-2	TGCGCCAGCAGCCCGACAGGGGGGAGCTATGGCTACACCTTC	CASSPTGGSYGYTF
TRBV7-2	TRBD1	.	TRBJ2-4	TGTGCCAGCAGCTTAGGACAGGGGGCGTTTGGCAAAAACATTCAGTACTTC	CASSLGQGAFGKNIQYF
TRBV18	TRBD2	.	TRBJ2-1	TGTGCCAGCTCACCAAGCGGGAGTGGGCATGAGCAGTTCTTC	CASSPSGSGHEQFF
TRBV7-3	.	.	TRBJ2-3	TGTGCCAGCAGCCTCAGCGATCGCACAGATACGCAGTATTTT	CASSLSDRTDTQYF
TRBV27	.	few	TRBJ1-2	TGTGCCAGCAGTCACCACAGGGCCCTGGACTATGGCTACACCTTC	CASSHHRALDYGYTF
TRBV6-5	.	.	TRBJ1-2	TGTGCCAGCAGTTACAGTAGCAGCTATGGCTACACCTTC	CASSYSSSYGYTF
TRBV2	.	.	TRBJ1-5	TGTGCCAGCAGTGTGAGGGTGGATCAGCCCCAGCATTTT	CASSVRVDQPQHF
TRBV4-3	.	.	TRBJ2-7	TGCGCCAGCAGCCAGGGATCGGGAGAGTACGAGCAGTACTTC	CASSQGSGEYEQYF
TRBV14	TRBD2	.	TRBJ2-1	TGTGCCAGCAGCCAATACCGGGGGGGCCGGAATGAGCAGTTCTTC	CASSQYRGGRNEQFF
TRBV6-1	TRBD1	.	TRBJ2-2	TGTGCCAGCAGTGAAAGGACAGGGAGAGGTGTCGGGGAGCTGTTTTTT	CASSERTGRGVGELFF
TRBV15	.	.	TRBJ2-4	TGTGCCACCAGCAGGAAGGAGGACATTCAGTACTTC	CATSRKEDIQYF
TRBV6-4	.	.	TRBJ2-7	TGTGCCAGCAGCGACGAAGGTGGCGGGCGCTTGGGCGAGCAGTACTTC	CASSDEGGGRLGEQYF
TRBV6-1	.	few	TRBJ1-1	TGTGCCAGCAGAATAGCATCCTGGGACACTGAAGCTTTCTTT	CASRIASWDTEAFF
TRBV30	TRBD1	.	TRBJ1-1	TGTGCCTGGAGTGTACTCAGGGGGCTTGGTACTGAAGCTTTCTTT	CAWSVLRGLGTEAFF
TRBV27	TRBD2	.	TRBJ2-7	TGTGCCAGCGGGTTTAGCGGGAGCCGGGGGGAGCAGTACTTC	CASGFSGSRGEQYF
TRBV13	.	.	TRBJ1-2	TGTGCCAGCAGCTTAGGCTTGGAGGGTCCTTATGGCTACACCTTC	CASSLGLEGPYGYTF
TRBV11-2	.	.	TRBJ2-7	TGTGCCAGCAGCCTAGACACTTTCGAGCAGTACTTC	CASSLDTFEQYF
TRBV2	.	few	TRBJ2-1	TGTGCCAGCACTGGGGGGACTTACAATGAGCAGTTCTTC	CASTGGTYNEQFF
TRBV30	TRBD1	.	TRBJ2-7	TGTGCCTGGACAGGGGGAACCTACGAGCAGTACTTC	CAWTGGTYEQYF
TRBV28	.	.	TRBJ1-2	TGTGCCAGCAGTTTATGGGGGACTTCCTATGGCTACACCTTC	CASSLWGTSYGYTF
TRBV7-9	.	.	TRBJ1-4	TGTTCCAGCAGGCGGGGGAACGGCTGGGAAAAACTGTTTTTT	CSSRRGNGWEKLFF
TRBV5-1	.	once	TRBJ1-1	TGCGCCAGCAGCTCTGGGGACACCTCCTGGGTGGAAGCTTTCTTT	CASSSGDTSWVEAFF
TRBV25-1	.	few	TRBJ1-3	TGTGCCAGCAGTGTTAGAGGAGTCTCTGGAAACACCATATATTTT	CASSVRGVSGNTIYF
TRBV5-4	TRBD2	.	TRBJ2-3	TGTGCCAGCAGCTTGCTCTGGTCGAGCGGGATGGTCACAGATACGCAGTATTTT	CASSLLWSSGMVTDTQYF
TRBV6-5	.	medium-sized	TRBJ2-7	TGTGCCAGCAGTTTCGGGGGAGAGCAGTACTTC	CASSFGGEQYF
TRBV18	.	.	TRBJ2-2	TGTGCCAGCTCACCAAGTGGCAGGGAGAACACCGGGGAGCTGTTTTTT	CASSPSGRENTGELFF
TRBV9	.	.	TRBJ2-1	TGTGCCAGCAGCCCACGTGGTAGCTCTAGTTCCTACAATGAGCAGTTCTTC	CASSPRGSSSSYNEQFF
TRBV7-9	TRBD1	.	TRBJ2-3	TGTGCCAGCAGCTTTTACAGGGGAGAGACAGATACGCAGTATTTT	CASSFYRGETDTQYF
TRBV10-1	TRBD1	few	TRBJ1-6	TGCGCCAGCAGTACGGGACAGGCTGGGGTATCACCCCTCCACTTT	CASSTGQAGVSPLHF
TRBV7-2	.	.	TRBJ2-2	TGTGCCAACAGCTTAGAGAGGAACACCGGGGAGCTGTTTTTT	CANSLERNTGELFF
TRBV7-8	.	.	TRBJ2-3	TGTGCCAGCAGCTTAGGCGGAGAGACAGATACGCAGTATTTT	CASSLGGETDTQYF
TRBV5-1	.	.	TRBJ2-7	TGCGCCAGCAGCTTGTTTGTGCCCCAACAGGGGGGGTACGAGCAGTACTTC	CASSLFVPQQGGYEQYF
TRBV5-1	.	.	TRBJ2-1	TGCGCCAGCAGCCCGGACAGCCTCTACAATGAGCAGTTCTTC	CASSPDSLYNEQFF
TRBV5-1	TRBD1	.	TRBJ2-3	TGCGCCAGCAGCGGGGGACAGGGAGTGACAGATACGCAGTATTTT	CASSGGQGVTDTQYF